This is a list of T cell receptor beta chains from one sample in a study of OX40 agonist ivuxolimab in advanced cancers. Generated by immunoSEQ multiplex PCR, the TCRdb table keeps only in-frame clones and is missing some. Among 100,000 to 150,000 clones listed, roughly 90% were seen once. The sequencing here drew on CD4+ or CD8+ T cells sorted from blood, taken in a trial of the OX40 agonist ivuxolimab. The receptors derive from an adult with an advanced solid tumor such as melanoma, head and neck, liver or kidney cancer. CDR3s include the opening cysteine and the closing phenylalanine or tryptophan. A D gene is named only where the DNA matches it firmly. Part of the rows lack a size; the others show once, few, many or a class for expanded clones.

j_call: TRBJ2-7
v_call: TRBV15
d_call: TRBD2
clone_size: .
cdr3_nt: TGTGCCACCAGCAGAGATCGGGGGGGCGCCAGGGGAGCAAGGAGGCCCTACGAGCAGTACTTC
cdr3_aa: CATSRDRGGARGARRPYEQYF

j_call: TRBJ1-1
v_call: TRBV7-9
d_call: TRBD1
clone_size: .
cdr3_nt: TGTGCCAGCAGATTACAGGGGGCGGGGAACACTGAAGCTTTCTTT
cdr3_aa: CASRLQGAGNTEAFF

j_call: TRBJ1-1
v_call: TRBV9
d_call: .
clone_size: few
cdr3_nt: TGTGCCAGCAGCGTAGTGGCTGGGACTGAAGCTTTCTTT
cdr3_aa: CASSVVAGTEAFF

j_call: TRBJ1-2
v_call: TRBV6-5
d_call: .
clone_size: .
cdr3_nt: TGTGCCAGCAGTTCGACAGGTTTCTATGGCTACACCTTC
cdr3_aa: CASSSTGFYGYTF

j_call: TRBJ2-1
v_call: TRBV10-1
d_call: TRBD2
clone_size: .
cdr3_nt: TGCGCCAGCAGTGAACCGGGAGGGCCCTACAATGAGCAGTTCTTC
cdr3_aa: CASSEPGGPYNEQFF

j_call: TRBJ2-2
v_call: TRBV7-3
d_call: .
clone_size: once
cdr3_nt: TGTGCCAGCAGCCCAGGACCGACAGTGAACACCGGGGAGCTGTTTTTT
cdr3_aa: CASSPGPTVNTGELFF

j_call: TRBJ1-5
v_call: TRBV28
d_call: .
clone_size: .
cdr3_nt: TGTGCCAGCAGTTTCTTTTCCCCCGCCCAGCCCCAGCATTTT
cdr3_aa: CASSFFSPAQPQHF

j_call: TRBJ2-1
v_call: TRBV7-8
d_call: TRBD2
clone_size: .
cdr3_nt: TGTGCCAGCAGCTTATCCAGCGGGAACAATGAGCAGTTCTTC
cdr3_aa: CASSLSSGNNEQFF

j_call: TRBJ2-3
v_call: TRBV19
d_call: .
clone_size: .
cdr3_nt: TGTGCCAGTTCCCTATGGGGTACTCGCGATGGTACGCAGTATTTT
cdr3_aa: CASSLWGTRDGTQYF

j_call: TRBJ2-7
v_call: TRBV7-9
d_call: .
clone_size: .
cdr3_nt: TGTGCCAGCAGCTTACTTCAGGGAAGTTACGAGCAGTACTTC
cdr3_aa: CASSLLQGSYEQYF

j_call: TRBJ2-7
v_call: TRBV5-1
d_call: .
clone_size: .
cdr3_nt: TGCGCCAGCAGGGGGTCCTACGAGCAGTACTTC
cdr3_aa: CASRGSYEQYF

j_call: TRBJ2-7
v_call: TRBV11-2
d_call: .
clone_size: .
cdr3_nt: TGTGCCAGCCTTCCCCCGGGGAGCTCCTACGAGCAGTACTTC
cdr3_aa: CASLPPGSSYEQYF

j_call: TRBJ2-2
v_call: TRBV10-3
d_call: .
clone_size: .
cdr3_nt: TGTGCCATCAGTGGGTCAGGAAACACCGGGGAGCTGTTTTTT
cdr3_aa: CAISGSGNTGELFF

j_call: TRBJ1-4
v_call: TRBV9
d_call: .
clone_size: .
cdr3_nt: TGTGCCAGCAGCGGCGGGACACGGCCAGGAGGAGAAAAACTGTTTTTT
cdr3_aa: CASSGGTRPGGEKLFF

j_call: TRBJ2-2
v_call: TRBV7-2
d_call: .
clone_size: once
cdr3_nt: TGTGCCAGCAGCTTACAACTAGCATCGAACACCGGGGAGCTGTTTTTT
cdr3_aa: CASSLQLASNTGELFF

j_call: TRBJ2-1
v_call: TRBV28
d_call: TRBD2
clone_size: .
cdr3_nt: TGTGCCAGCAGTTTTCCCGCGTCGGCTAGCGGACTATCCTACAATGAGCAGTTCTTC
cdr3_aa: CASSFPASASGLSYNEQFF

j_call: TRBJ2-5
v_call: TRBV5-4
d_call: TRBD2
clone_size: .
cdr3_nt: TGTGCCAGCAGCTCCGGGGGGCAAGAGACCCAGTACTTC
cdr3_aa: CASSSGGQETQYF

j_call: TRBJ2-3
v_call: TRBV28
d_call: TRBD2
clone_size: .
cdr3_nt: TGTGCCAGCAGTTTACCCATAGCGGGAGGGCCTGTGAACACAAATACGCAGTATTTT
cdr3_aa: CASSLPIAGGPVNTNTQYF

j_call: TRBJ2-2
v_call: TRBV7-3
d_call: .
clone_size: .
cdr3_nt: TGTGCCAGCAGCCCGAGGTATAACACCGGGGAGCTGTTTTTT
cdr3_aa: CASSPRYNTGELFF

j_call: TRBJ2-6
v_call: TRBV9
d_call: .
clone_size: .
cdr3_nt: TGTGCCAGCAGCGCGGCCACCTCTGGGGCCAACGTCCTGACTTTC
cdr3_aa: CASSAATSGANVLTF

j_call: TRBJ2-1
v_call: TRBV9
d_call: TRBD1
clone_size: .
cdr3_nt: TGTGCCAGCAGCGGCCAGGGGACAGCCTACAATGAGCAGTTCTTC
cdr3_aa: CASSGQGTAYNEQFF

j_call: TRBJ2-5
v_call: TRBV6-5
d_call: .
clone_size: .
cdr3_nt: TGTGCCAGCAGTACCGGGGACACACAAGAGACCCAGTACTTC
cdr3_aa: CASSTGDTQETQYF

j_call: TRBJ1-2
v_call: TRBV5-6
d_call: .
clone_size: .
cdr3_nt: TGTGCCAGCAGCCTATTCCAAACGGGGGAAAGGAATGGCTACACCTTC
cdr3_aa: CASSLFQTGERNGYTF

j_call: TRBJ2-7
v_call: TRBV27
d_call: .
clone_size: .
cdr3_nt: TGTGCCAGCAGTTTAGCCCCCTCCTACGAGCAGTACTTC
cdr3_aa: CASSLAPSYEQYF

j_call: TRBJ2-7
v_call: TRBV15
d_call: .
clone_size: few
cdr3_nt: TGTGCCACCAGCAGGGGCAGGGACTCCTACGAGCAGTACTTC
cdr3_aa: CATSRGRDSYEQYF